A single sample is the source of the 32 T cell receptor beta chains below, sequenced in a study of T-cell reconstitution after alpha-beta-depleted transplantation in children. Researchers prepared the TCRbeta library using unique molecular identifiers, the study reports. TCRdb used MiXCR to reprocess the PCR reads, holding one entry per CDR3 protein. The sample includes approximately 250,000 distinct CDR3 sequences, roughly a tenth of them seen just once. The sequencing here drew on PBMCs from the stem cell graft donor, taken from the stem cell graft. The receptor set was obtained from a human donor who donated a stem cell graft to a child with SCID.

This clonotype was found many times. V gene TRBV9 combines with J gene TRBJ2-5; the match to TRBD1 covers 8 bases. Germline CDR1 SGDLS, CDR2 YYNGEE. Trimming took 4 bases from V and 2 from J; bases not matched to a gene: 10. The CDR3 consists of 16 residues. The CDR3 sequence is CASSPRTGRLQETQYF. The CDR3 nucleotides are TGTGCCAGCAGCCCGCGGACAGGGCGACTTCAAGAGACCCAGTACTTC.

The rearrangement uses TRBV7-2 and TRBJ2-1, with a possible D match to TRBD2 (6 bases). This CDR3 spans 15 amino acids. CDR1 and CDR2 (germline): SGHTA, FQGNSA. The V gene lost 3 bases and the J gene lost 7 bases, with 16 bases spanning the gap. The CDR3 coding sequence is TGTGCCAGCAGCTTCGGCGGGACGACTTCTAATGAGCAGTTCTTC. This sequence encodes CASSFGGTTSNEQFF.

In this sample, this clonotype turned up many times. The chain couples TRBV20-1 to TRBJ1-1, with unresolved D. CDR1 is DFQATT and CDR2 is SNEGSKA in the germline V gene (reference sequence). The CDR3 is 12 amino acids. The V end was cut by 6 bases, the J end by 5 bases, with 13 bases between. The CDR3 DNA follows: TGCAGTGCCCCCGCCTTCTGGACTGAAGCTTTCTTT. Encoded protein: CSAPAFWTEAFF.

There are many counts of this clonotype. The gene calls are TRBV27 and TRBJ2-7; 8 bases line up with TRBD1. Germline CDR1 and CDR2: MNHEY and SMNVEV (reference sequence). The V segment lost 0 bases and the J segment 7 bases; nucleotides outside the gene matches: 26. CDR3 length: 21 amino acids. CDR3 sequence: CASSLSWAITPRGPSLWEQYF. The DNA of the CDR3 is TGTGCCAGCAGTTTATCCTGGGCCATTACACCCAGGGGGCCGTCGTTGTGGGAGCAGTACTTC.

The chain combines TRBV20-1 with TRBJ1-1, with a possible D match to TRBD1 (6 bases). There are 13 residues in the CDR3. V dropped 4 bases and J dropped 2 bases, with 11 bases sitting between them. CDR1 and CDR2 from the germline V gene are DFQATT and SNEGSKA (reference sequence). CDR3 nucleotides: TGCAGTGCTACTAGGACAGTCAACACTGAAGCTTTCTTT. Amino acid sequence: CSATRTVNTEAFF.

Turning to this clonotype: Given a much more abundant clone one base away, this may be a read error. V usage is TRBV20-1 and J usage is TRBJ1-2; D might be TRBD1 (6 bases). CDR1 and CDR2 from the germline V gene are DFQATT and SNEGSKA (reference sequence). This CDR3 is 14 amino acids long. The CDR3 DNA reads as TGCTGTGCTAGAGATCGCGGGAGGGGGGGTGGCTACACCTTC. This gives the protein CCARDRGRGGGYTF.

This clonotype was seen once. This sequence may be a read error, since a much larger clone differs from it by one base. The CDR3 region has the DNA TGTGCCAGCGGCCTAGGACAGGTTCACTACGAGCAGTACTTC. As protein: CASGLGQVHYEQYF. The genes are TRBV5-6 and TRBJ2-7, with TRBD1 matching over 7 bases. Germline V gene lookup returns CDR1 SGHDT and CDR2 YYEEEE. The CDR3 runs 14 residues. With 7 bases clipped from V and 3 bases from J, the junction kept 10 bases outside the gene matches.

This clonotype was counted ten times or more. The chain recombines TRBV29-1 with TRBJ1-4, with a tentative D call TRBD1 (5 bases). The V gene's germline CDR1 is SQVTM and CDR2 ANQGSEA. The CDR3 has 14 residues. V was trimmed by 5 bases and J by 6 bases, leaving 16 bases between them. The CDR3 sequence: CSVIGGEGYEKLFF. The CDR3, as DNA: TGCAGCGTTATCGGAGGGGAAGGTTATGAAAAACTGTTTTTT.

This clonotype was recorded at least ten times. This chain links TRBV9 with TRBJ1-1; TRBD1 matches at 8 bases. V lost 3 bases to trimming and J lost 5 bases; unmatched junction nucleotides: 15. CDR3 length: 17 amino acids. Germline CDR1 and CDR2: SGDLS and YYNGEE. The CDR3 loop reads CASSGNPSGGWWTEAFF. Here the CDR3 DNA reads TGTGCCAGCAGCGGAAACCCTTCAGGGGGCTGGTGGACTGAAGCTTTCTTT.

This chain joins TRBV30 and TRBJ1-1; D gene ambiguous. Germline loops: CDR1 GTSNPN, CDR2 SVGIG (reference sequence). CDR3 length equals 13 residues. Trimming pared 1 base from V and 3 bases from J, leaving 9 bases between. The CDR3 bases are TGTGCCTGGAGTGGGTGGGATCACACTGAAGCTTTCTTT. Translated, it gives CAWSGWDHTEAFF.

This clonotype has a count of ten or more. The chain couples TRBV28 to TRBJ1-2; the D is unclear. The CDR3 length is 11 residues. Trimming shortened V by 8 bases and J by 2 bases, and 6 bases separated the two germline ends. Per the germline V gene, CDR1 is MDHEN and CDR2 is SYDVKM. This CDR3 is CASGPNYGYTF. The CDR3 DNA follows: TGTGCCAGCGGCCCCAACTATGGCTACACCTTC.

This clonotype was detected ten times or more. The CDR3 coding sequence is TGCAGTGCTAGGAGTTCGGGGGGGCCCTCTAGCACAGATACGCAGTATTTT. This sequence encodes CSARSSGGPSSTDTQYF. The rearrangement uses TRBV20-1 and TRBJ2-3, with 8 bases aligning to TRBD2. CDR3 length: 17 residues. V shed 3 bases and J 0 bases; nucleotides not matched to a gene: 11. The germline CDR1 and CDR2 sequences are DFQATT and SNEGSKA (reference sequence).

This clonotype showed up many times. V gene TRBV5-1 combines with J gene TRBJ1-1; D is perhaps TRBD1 (5 bases). Germline loops: CDR1 SGHRS, CDR2 YFSETQ. The CDR3 has 17 amino acids. Between the trimmed V and J ends, which lost 0 bases and 0 bases, there was a span of 15 bases. The CDR3 DNA follows: TGCGCCAGCAGCTTGGCACCTTCGACAGATATGAACACTGAAGCTTTCTTT. Its protein product is CASSLAPSTDMNTEAFF.

This clonotype was detected ten times or more. The rearrangement uses TRBV24-1 and TRBJ2-3; no clear D gene. Germline CDR1 KGHDR, CDR2 SFDVKD. V was clipped by 2 bases and J by 1 base, with 3 bases between them. The CDR3 contains 13 residues. CDR3 residues: CATSDWGTDTQYF. The CDR3 DNA is TGTGCCACCAGTGATTGGGGCACAGATACGCAGTATTTT.

This clonotype was recorded many times. The chain carries TRBV16 and TRBJ1-1; D is uncertain. Germline CDR1 and CDR2: KGHSY and FQNENV. The CDR3 is 15 residues long. The germline V and J ends were trimmed by 0 bases and 0 bases, with 8 bases remaining between them. In DNA form, the CDR3 reads TGTGCCAGCAGCCAATCTGGCCAGCTGAACACTGAAGCTTTCTTT. Amino acids: CASSQSGQLNTEAFF. The entire variable domain, with the rest obtained from reference TRBV16 and TRBJ1-1, is as follows: GEEVAQTPKHLVRGEGQKAKLYCAPIKGHSYVFWYQQVLKNEFKFLISFQNENVFDETGMPKERFSAKCLPNSPCSLEIQATKLEDSAVYFCASSQSGQLNTEAFFGQGTRLTVV.

This clonotype was seen at least ten times. The chain couples TRBV6-1 to TRBJ2-1; a possible D gene is TRBD2 (5 bases). CDR1 is MNHNS, CDR2 SASEGT, per germline. CDR3 size: 15 residues. V lost 6 bases and J 0 bases, leaving 12 bases between the germline ends. CDR3 protein: CASSLGLTSYNEQFF. The DNA of the CDR3 is TGTGCCAGCAGCCTCGGACTGACCTCCTACAATGAGCAGTTCTTC.

With respect to this clonotype: Possible read error: a much larger clone is one base away. The CDR3 ends on some other residue instead of the conserved phenylalanine or tryptophan, so this is likely a read error. V and J are TRBV12-3 or TRBV12-4 and TRBJ2-1; 7 bases line up with TRBD2. The trim removed 8 bases at V and 2 bases at J, leaving 3 bases unmatched. CDR3 size: 13 residues. CDR3 sequence reads: CASGAGAYNEQFS. Written as DNA, the CDR3 is TGTGCCAGCGGCGCGGGGGCCTACAATGAGCAGTTCTCC.

The sample holds many counts of this clonotype. V gene TRBV10-2 combines with J gene TRBJ2-5; 7 bases are a match to TRBD1. The CDR3 has 16 residues. The ends lost 2 bases at V and 5 bases at J; junction bases unmatched: 11. Germline CDR1 is WSHSY and CDR2 is SAAADI. The CDR3 region is CASSERGGGRSETQYF. CDR3 DNA: TGCGCCAGCAGTGAGAGAGGGGGCGGTCGAAGTGAGACCCAGTACTTC.

The sample holds many counts of this clonotype. The rearrangement links TRBV5-1 to TRBJ1-1; the D is unclear. CDR1 SGHRS and CDR2 YFSETQ come from the germline V gene. V was clipped by 1 base and J by 6 bases, with 13 bases between them. CDR3 length: 14 residues. The CDR3 coding sequence is TGCGCCAGCAGCTTGTTAAAGGAGGGCGCTGAAGCTTTCTTT. Amino acid sequence: CASSLLKEGAEAFF.

This clonotype has ten or more counts. This chain joins TRBV6-5 and TRBJ2-1, with TRBD2 identical over 7 bases. The CDR3 contains 17 residues. V shed 0 bases, J shed 6 bases, and the junction held 11 bases outside the gene matches. Per the germline V gene, CDR1 is MNHEY and CDR2 is SVGAGI. CDR3 protein: CASSYSWPAGISNEQFF. CDR3 nucleotides: TGTGCCAGCAGTTACTCGTGGCCAGCGGGGATCTCCAATGAGCAGTTCTTC.

This sequence joins TRBV7-2 and TRBJ2-5; 11 positions match TRBD2. The length of the CDR3 is 17 residues. V was clipped by 2 bases and J by 5 bases; unmatched bases: 10. Germline V CDR1 and CDR2: SGHTA, FQGNSA. CDR3 DNA sequence: TGTGCCAGCAGCTTACGCCCGACTAGCGGGGCAGGGGAGACCCAGTACTTC. Encoded protein: CASSLRPTSGAGETQYF.

This chain connects TRBV20-1 to TRBJ1-4; possible D gene TRBD1, 5 bases. V gave up 2 bases and J gave up 0 bases, with 7 bases separating them. CDR1 DFQATT and CDR2 SNEGSKA come from the germline V gene (reference sequence). The CDR3 has 14 amino acids. DNA for the CDR3: TGCAGTGCTAGACAGGGCTCAACTAATGAAAAACTGTTTTTT. Translation gives CSARQGSTNEKLFF.

This clonotype was recorded many times. The V and J genes are TRBV5-4 and TRBJ2-7; TRBD1 aligns across 8 bases. The J segment lost 12 bases and the V segment lost 4 bases, leaving 21 bases of the junction unmatched. The CDR3 covers 16 residues. Germline values: CDR1 SGHNT, CDR2 YYREEE (reference sequence). CDR3 residues: CASSPDRAGNDFLRYF. CDR3 DNA: TGTGCCAGCAGCCCGGACAGGGCAGGGAATGATTTTCTCCGGTACTTC.

This clonotype was counted many times. The rearrangement uses TRBV5-1 and TRBJ1-3, with D hard to call. V gave up 3 bases and J gave up 0 bases, with 10 bases separating them. Germline V gene sequence: CDR1 SGHRS, CDR2 YFSETQ. This CDR3 comprises 15 residues. CDR3 amino acids: CASSSSTDSGNTIYF. The CDR3 DNA follows: TGCGCCAGCAGCTCATCGACCGACTCTGGAAACACCATATATTTT.

For this clonotype: A clone one base away is much larger, so this may be a read error. V and J are TRBV5-6 and TRBJ1-2; D unclear. CDR3 size: 16 residues. Germline V lookup: CDR1 SGHDT, CDR2 YYEEEE. Here the CDR3 DNA reads TGTGCCAGCAGCAGCCGCCCGGTACCAGCTAACTATGGCTACCCCTTC. Encoded protein: CASSSRPVPANYGYPF.

The chain has TRBV20-1 and TRBJ2-7; weak D call: TRBD1 (6 bases). CDR1 and CDR2 (germline): DFQATT, SNEGSKA (reference sequence). V lost 6 bases and J 2 bases, leaving 14 bases between the germline ends. The CDR3 has 13 residues. The DNA for the CDR3 is TGCAGTGCCAGCCCGACAGGTACCTACGAGCAGTACTTC. Translating it yields CSASPTGTYEQYF.

This clonotype has a count of ten or more. This chain connects TRBV20-1 to TRBJ2-3; TRBD2 matches at 7 bases. The trim removed 3 bases at V and 3 bases at J, leaving 9 bases unmatched. The CDR3 totals 15 residues. Germline V CDR1 and CDR2: DFQATT, SNEGSKA (reference sequence). CDR3 protein: CSARRDYWDTDTQYF. The CDR3 DNA reads as TGCAGTGCTAGGCGGGACTATTGGGATACAGATACGCAGTATTTT.

This clonotype was counted a single time. This clone may be a read error of a much larger clone one base away. The chain couples TRBV20-1 to TRBJ2-7, with TRBD2 identical over 7 bases. J lost 2 bases, V lost 5 bases, and 6 bases had no gene match. The CDR3 loop spans 13 amino acids. Germline assignment: CDR1 DFQATT and CDR2 SNEGSKA (reference sequence). This CDR3 reads CSAGGGNTYEQYF. CDR3 nucleotide sequence: TGCAGTGCTGGGGGGGGGAACACCTACGAGCAGTACTTC.

This clonotype has at least ten counts. J is TRBJ2-7 and V is TRBV7-2; 8 bases fit TRBD2. V was pared by 4 bases and J by 4 bases, with 3 bases of the junction left unmatched. The CDR3 consists of 13 residues. CDR1 SGHTA and CDR2 FQGNSA come from the germline V gene. CDR3 sequence: CASSYREGYEQYF. The CDR3 DNA is TGTGCCAGCAGCTACCGGGAGGGATACGAGCAGTACTTC. The variable domain in full, completed from reference TRBV7-2 and TRBJ2-7, reads GAGVSQSPSNKVTEKGKDVELRCDPISGHTALYWYRQSLGQGLEFLIYFQGNSAPDKSGLPSDRFSAERTGGSVSTLTIQRTQQEDSAVYLCASSYREGYEQYFGPGTRLTVT.

This clonotype has at least ten counts. The chain employs TRBV10-3 and TRBJ2-1; 8 bases are a match to TRBD2. This CDR3 contains 15 residues. Germline loops: CDR1 ENHRY, CDR2 SYGVKD. V was clipped by 0 bases and J by 7 bases; unmatched bases: 5. For the CDR3, the DNA is TGTGCCATCAGTGAGTCGCGGGGGGCGCCTAATGAGCAGTTCTTC. Its protein is CAISESRGAPNEQFF.

This clonotype was recorded at least ten times. The V gene is TRBV7-3, the J gene TRBJ2-1; 9 bases map to TRBD2. V trimming: 4 bases; J trimming: 10 bases; junction bases outside the gene matches: 11. The CDR3 consists of 15 residues. Germline V gives CDR1 SGHTA, CDR2 FQGTGA. CDR3 bases: TGTGCCAGCAGCTCCCAGCGGGGGGCCACAAACGAGCAGTTCTTC. Its protein product is CASSSQRGATNEQFF.

A few counts support this clonotype. This chain uses TRBV7-2 with TRBJ2-7, with 9 bases lining up with TRBD1. This CDR3 has 17 amino acids. The germline V gene has CDR1 SGHTA and CDR2 FQGNSA. V gave up 5 bases and J gave up 5 bases; unmatched junction bases: 16. The CDR3 sequence: CASSPKAWLGQGNEQYF. The CDR3 nucleotides are TGTGCCAGCAGCCCCAAAGCGTGGTTAGGACAGGGGAACGAGCAGTACTTC.